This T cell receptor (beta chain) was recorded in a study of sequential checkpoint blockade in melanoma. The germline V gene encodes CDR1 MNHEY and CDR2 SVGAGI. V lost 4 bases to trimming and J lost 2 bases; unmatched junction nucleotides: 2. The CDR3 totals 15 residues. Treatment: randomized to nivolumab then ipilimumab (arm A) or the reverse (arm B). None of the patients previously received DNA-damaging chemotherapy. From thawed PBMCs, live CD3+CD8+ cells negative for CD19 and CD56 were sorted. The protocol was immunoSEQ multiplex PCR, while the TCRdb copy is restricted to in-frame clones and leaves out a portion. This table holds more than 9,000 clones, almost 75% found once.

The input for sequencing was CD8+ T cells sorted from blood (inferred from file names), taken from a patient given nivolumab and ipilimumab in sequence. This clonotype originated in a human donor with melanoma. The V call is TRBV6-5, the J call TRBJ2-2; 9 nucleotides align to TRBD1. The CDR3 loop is CASSWGQGNTGELFF. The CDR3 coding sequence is TGTGCCAGCAGTTGGGGACAGGGAAACACCGGGGAGCTGTTTTTT.